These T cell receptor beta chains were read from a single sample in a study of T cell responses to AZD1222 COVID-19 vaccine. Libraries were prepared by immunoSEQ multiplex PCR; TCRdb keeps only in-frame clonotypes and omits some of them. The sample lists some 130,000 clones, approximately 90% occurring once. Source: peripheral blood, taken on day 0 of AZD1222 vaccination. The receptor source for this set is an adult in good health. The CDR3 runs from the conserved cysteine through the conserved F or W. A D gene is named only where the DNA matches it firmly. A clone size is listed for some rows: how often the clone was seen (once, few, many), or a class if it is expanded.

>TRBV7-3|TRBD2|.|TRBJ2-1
CASSLARAGENEQFF
TGTGCCAGCAGCTTGGCGAGGGCGGGGGAGAATGAGCAGTTCTTC
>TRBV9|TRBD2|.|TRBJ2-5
CASSAGTSGGAGQETQYF
TGTGCCAGCAGCGCCGGGACTAGCGGGGGGGCTGGTCAAGAGACCCAGTACTTC
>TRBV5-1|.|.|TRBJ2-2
CASSLAANTGELFF
TGCGCCAGCAGCTTAGCAGCGAACACCGGGGAGCTGTTTTTT
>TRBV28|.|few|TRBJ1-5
CASSLDGGVSNQPQHF
TGTGCCAGCAGTTTAGATGGGGGGGTGAGCAATCAGCCCCAGCATTTT
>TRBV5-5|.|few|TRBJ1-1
CASSLGQGWTEAFF
TGTGCCAGCAGCTTGGGGCAGGGTTGGACTGAAGCTTTCTTT
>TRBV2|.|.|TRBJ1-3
CASSVRGLSSGNTIYF
TGTGCCAGCAGTGTGAGGGGTCTAAGCTCTGGAAACACCATATATTTT
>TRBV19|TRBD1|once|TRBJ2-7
CASSIGTGFPYEQYF
TGTGCCAGTAGTATTGGGACAGGGTTCCCCTACGAGCAGTACTTC
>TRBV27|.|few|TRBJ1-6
CASSLKAGTGGSPLHF
TGTGCCAGCAGTTTAAAGGCAGGGACTGGAGGATCACCCCTCCACTTT
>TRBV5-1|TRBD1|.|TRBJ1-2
CASSLTHRGDYGYTF
TGCGCCAGCAGCCTGACCCACAGGGGGGACTATGGCTACACCTTC
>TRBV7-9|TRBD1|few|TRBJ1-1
CASSPGDRGNTEAFF
TGTGCCAGCAGCCCCGGGGACAGGGGCAACACTGAAGCTTTCTTT
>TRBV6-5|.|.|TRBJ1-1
CASSPRGADTEAFF
TGTGCCAGCAGCCCCCGGGGGGCCGACACTGAAGCTTTCTTT
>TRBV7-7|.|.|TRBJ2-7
CASSPLGGTYEQYF
TGTGCTAGCAGCCCACTGGGGGGAACCTACGAGCAGTACTTC
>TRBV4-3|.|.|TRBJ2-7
CASSRGPDYEQYF
TGCGCCAGCAGCCGAGGGCCCGACTACGAGCAGTACTTC
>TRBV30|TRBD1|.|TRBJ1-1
CAWGITGGLDF
TGTGCCTGGGGGATTACAGGGGGCCTTGACTTT
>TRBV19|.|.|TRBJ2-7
CASSMAGPTYEQYF
TGTGCCAGTAGTATGGCGGGCCCGACCTACGAGCAGTACTTC
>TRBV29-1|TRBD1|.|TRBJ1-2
CSVAPGQNYGYTF
TGCAGCGTTGCCCCGGGACAGAACTATGGCTACACCTTC
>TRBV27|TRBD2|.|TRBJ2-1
CAAYSGGNNEQFF
TGTGCCGCGTACAGCGGGGGGAACAATGAGCAGTTCTTC
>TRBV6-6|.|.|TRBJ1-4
CASNTSPAFNEKLFF
TGTGCCAGCAACACATCCCCGGCCTTTAATGAAAAACTGTTTTTT
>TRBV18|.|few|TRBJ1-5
CASSPTAIQPQHF
TGTGCCAGCTCACCAACCGCTATTCAGCCCCAGCATTTT
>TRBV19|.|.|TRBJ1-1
CASSIRQVWMNTEAFF
TGTGCCAGTAGTATCCGCCAAGTATGGATGAACACTGAAGCTTTCTTT
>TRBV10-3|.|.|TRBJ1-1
CAISESTQTENTEAFF
TGTGCCATCAGTGAGTCGACACAGACTGAGAACACTGAAGCTTTCTTT
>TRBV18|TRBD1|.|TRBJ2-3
CASSPARDRDTDTQYF
TGTGCCAGCTCACCCGCCCGGGACAGGGACACAGATACGCAGTATTTT
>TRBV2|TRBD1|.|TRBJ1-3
CASSFQGARRETPVHF
TGTGCCAGCAGTTTCCAGGGGGCGAGAAGAGAAACACCAGTTCATTTT
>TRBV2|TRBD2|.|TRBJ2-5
CASSSRGRELKETQYF
TGTGCCAGCAGCTCTCGGGGGAGGGAATTGAAAGAGACCCAGTACTTC
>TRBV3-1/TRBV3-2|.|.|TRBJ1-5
CASSQDRGYPTRSNQPQHF
TGTGCCAGCAGCCAAGATCGGGGATACCCCACCCGTAGCAATCAGCCCCAGCATTTT
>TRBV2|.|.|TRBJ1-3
CASSGSGPVSGNTIYF
TGTGCCAGCAGTGGGAGCGGGCCCGTCTCTGGAAACACCATATATTTT
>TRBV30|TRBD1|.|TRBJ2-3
CAWSGTGAATDTQYF
TGTGCCTGGAGTGGCACAGGGGCGGCCACAGATACGCAGTATTTT